The rows below give T cell receptor beta chains drawn from one sample of a study of T cell repertoires in cytomegalovirus infection. For these receptors, no antigen is known. MiXCR, applied by TCRdb to the reads, yields one record per CDR3 protein. The sample consists of approximately 43,000 distinct CDR3 sequences, 20% to 25% of them appearing once. The sample taken for sequencing was PBMCs, sequenced either directly or after in vitro stimulation (not recorded which). All receptors derive from a human donor in good health (CMV status not recorded). Some clones in this sample may be carry-over from other donors' samples. Both conserved end residues are part of each CDR3. The D gene is left open where the match is weak. Clone size is shown for a subset of rows, as once, few, many or a class of expanded clone.

many . TRBJ1-4 TRBV7-9 TGTGCCCTGGGAACAAAGGACGAAAAACTGTTTTTT CALGTKDEKLFF
. . TRBJ1-5 TRBV28 TGTGCCAGCAGTTTATCAATAGGCGGCAATCAGCCCCAGCATTTT CASSLSIGGNQPQHF
. . TRBJ2-1 TRBV7-2 TGTGCCAGCAGCGCAGCGGTATACAATGAGCAGTTCTTC CASSAAVYNEQFF
many . TRBJ1-1 TRBV7-8 TGTGCCAGCAGCTTGGGGGAGACTGAAGCTTTCTTT CASSLGETEAFF
many TRBD1 TRBJ1-2 TRBV7-2 TGTGCCAGCAGCGAAGACAGGGTTCGCGGCTACACCTTC CASSEDRVRGYTF
few TRBD1 TRBJ2-7 TRBV7-6 TGTGCCAGCAGCCCAGGGGGACAGGGGACCTACGAGCAGTACTTC CASSPGGQGTYEQYF
many . TRBJ2-1 TRBV7-6 TGTGCCAGCAGCCGAAATACTCAGGGTTGGGGTGAGCAGTTCTTC CASSRNTQGWGEQFF
many TRBD1 TRBJ1-4 TRBV16 TGTGCCAGCAGCAGGGACAGCTGGAATGAAAAACTGTTTTTT CASSRDSWNEKLFF
many . TRBJ2-1 TRBV11-3 TGTGCCAGCAGCACCCGGGACGACAATGAGCAGTTCTTC CASSTRDDNEQFF
. TRBD1 TRBJ1-1 TRBV19 TGTGCCAGTAGGGGTGGACAGGGGCCGGAGGCTCTTTCAGCTTTCTTT CASRGGQGPEALSAFF
many TRBD2 TRBJ2-5 TRBV7-9 TGTGCCAGCAGCCGAGGGACTACATTTCAAGAGACCCAGTACTTC CASSRGTTFQETQYF
many . TRBJ1-1 TRBV2 TGTGCCAGCAGTGATCAGGGGAACACTGAAGCTTTCTTT CASSDQGNTEAFF
. TRBD2 TRBJ2-2 TRBV12-3/TRBV12-4 TGTGCCAGCAGCCAGAGAGGCGGGAGGGCCACCGGGGAGCTGTTTTTT CASSQRGGRATGELFF
many TRBD1 TRBJ1-2 TRBV7-9 TGTGCCAGCAGCATTGGACAGGGGGCCTATGGCTACACCTTC CASSIGQGAYGYTF
few . TRBJ2-3 TRBV5-1 TGCGCCAGCAGCTTGGCCAGGTTCGGCACAGATACGCAGTATTTT CASSLARFGTDTQYF
. . TRBJ2-5 TRBV11-3 TGTGCCAGCAGCTGGACAGTTGGAGAGACCCAGTACTTC CASSWTVGETQYF
many . TRBJ2-1 TRBV4-1 TGCGCCAGCAGCCAAGTTCGCCCGGGACCGCAGTTCTTC CASSQVRPGPQFF
. . TRBJ2-7 TRBV6-1 TGTGCCAGCAGTGAATTCTCCTACGAGCAGTACTTC CASSEFSYEQYF
. TRBD1 TRBJ2-7 TRBV19 TGTGCCAGTAGTCTCACAGGGGGTTACGAGCAGTACTTC CASSLTGGYEQYF
few . TRBJ2-2 TRBV12-3/TRBV12-4 TGTGCCAGCTGTCAACGAACCGGGGAGCTGTTTTTT CASCQRTGELFF
many TRBD1 TRBJ2-5 TRBV7-6 TGTGCCAGCAGCTTAGCAGGGACAGGGTTAGAGACCCAGTACTTC CASSLAGTGLETQYF
few TRBD1 TRBJ1-1 TRBV25-1 TGTGCCAGCAGGGGGGACAGCAACACTGAAGCTTTCTTT CASRGDSNTEAFF
. . TRBJ1-5 TRBV6-2/TRBV6-3 TGTGCCATCCAGGACGGAAATCAGCCCCAGCATTTT CAIQDGNQPQHF
few TRBD2 TRBJ2-1 TRBV20-1 TGCAGTGCTAGAGGGAGGGCGGGACTAGCGGGAGAATACCAGTTCTTC CSARGRAGLAGEYQFF
few . TRBJ2-1 TRBV12-3/TRBV12-4 TGTGCCAGCAGTCCCCGAAAATCAACCCTCGGGCCAACATGGGGTGAGCAGTTCTTC CASSPRKSTLGPTWGEQFF
medium-sized . TRBJ1-5 TRBV19 TGTGCCACCCTAGCCGGGGGCAATCAGCCCCAGCATTTT CATLAGGNQPQHF
. . TRBJ1-1 TRBV5-6 TGTGCCAGCAGGGAAACAGGGAACACTGAAGCTTTCTTT CASRETGNTEAFF
few . TRBJ2-3 TRBV12-3/TRBV12-4 TGTGCCAGCAGTTTGGGGGGCCACACAGATACGCAGTATTTT CASSLGGHTDTQYF
many . TRBJ1-1 TRBV11-2 TGTGCCAGCAGCTTCCGGGCCGAGGGGGCTTTCTTT CASSFRAEGAFF
few TRBD1 TRBJ1-3 TRBV19 TGTGCCAGTAGTGCCCCTGGGGGACAGGGAGGAAACACCATATATTTT CASSAPGGQGGNTIYF
. TRBD2 TRBJ2-1 TRBV6-5 TGTGCCAGCGGGACTAGCGGGGGGGCAGGCTACAATGAGCAGTTCTTC CASGTSGGAGYNEQFF
many TRBD2 TRBJ2-3 TRBV7-2 TGTGCCAGCAGCCCAAACCCGGGACTAGCGGGAGGGGTATCAGATACGCAGTATTTT CASSPNPGLAGGVSDTQYF
. TRBD1 TRBJ1-1 TRBV29-1 TGCAGCGGTGTGGGGGACAGGGGGATGAACACTGAAGCTTTCTTT CSGVGDRGMNTEAFF
many . TRBJ1-2 TRBV7-2 TGTGCCAGCAGCCCGGGGGGCTCCGCGGGCTACACCTTC CASSPGGSAGYTF
. TRBD1 TRBJ1-2 TRBV10-3 TGTGCCACCGATCAGGGGACAGATGGCTACACCTTC CATDQGTDGYTF
many . TRBJ2-3 TRBV4-2 TGTGCCAGCAGCCAAGATATCCGGGATTGGTCAGATACGCAGTATTTT CASSQDIRDWSDTQYF
many . TRBJ2-5 TRBV7-2 TGTGCCAGCGCGCGGGGACCACAAGAGACCCAGTACTTC CASARGPQETQYF
. . TRBJ2-2 TRBV5-1 TGCGCCAGCAGCTTGCCCCTCGAGCGCCGAAACACCGGGGAGCTGTTTTTT CASSLPLERRNTGELFF
. . TRBJ2-5 TRBV7-2 TGTGCCAGCAGCTTACTGGGGTGGCAAGAGACCCAGTACTTC CASSLLGWQETQYF
medium-sized . TRBJ2-2 TRBV6-5 TGTGCCAGCAGCCCCCCCTTAGGCACCGGGGAGCTGTTTTTT CASSPPLGTGELFF
few . TRBJ2-7 TRBV20-1 TGCAGTGCTAGAGGTAGGGGGGAGGTTGAGCAGTACTTC CSARGRGEVEQYF
few TRBD2 TRBJ2-7 TRBV27 TGTGCCAGCAGTACCAATAGCGGGAGATTAACACCTTACGAGCAGTACTTC CASSTNSGRLTPYEQYF
. . TRBJ1-4 TRBV12-3/TRBV12-4 TGTGCCAGCAGTTCAGGCCCAGATTCGGAACTGTTTTTT CASSSGPDSELFF
. . TRBJ1-4 TRBV27 TGTGCCAGCAGCCTTACAGGATTTAGGGAAAAACTGTTTTTT CASSLTGFREKLFF
. . TRBJ1-2 TRBV7-2 TGTGCCAGCAGCTTATGGGGTCAAGCGGATAACTATGGCTACACCTTC CASSLWGQADNYGYTF
few TRBD1 TRBJ1-5 TRBV20-1 TGCAGTGCTAGCGGGAGCAGGGGGGGTAATCAGCCCCAGCATTTT CSASGSRGGNQPQHF
many . TRBJ2-4 TRBV7-2 TGTGCCAGCAGCTTAAATTGGGCTAGTGACATTCAGTACTTC CASSLNWASDIQYF
medium-sized TRBD2 TRBJ2-1 TRBV9 TGTGCCAGCAGCGTAGTGGGTAGCGGGCACAATGAGCAGTTCTTC CASSVVGSGHNEQFF